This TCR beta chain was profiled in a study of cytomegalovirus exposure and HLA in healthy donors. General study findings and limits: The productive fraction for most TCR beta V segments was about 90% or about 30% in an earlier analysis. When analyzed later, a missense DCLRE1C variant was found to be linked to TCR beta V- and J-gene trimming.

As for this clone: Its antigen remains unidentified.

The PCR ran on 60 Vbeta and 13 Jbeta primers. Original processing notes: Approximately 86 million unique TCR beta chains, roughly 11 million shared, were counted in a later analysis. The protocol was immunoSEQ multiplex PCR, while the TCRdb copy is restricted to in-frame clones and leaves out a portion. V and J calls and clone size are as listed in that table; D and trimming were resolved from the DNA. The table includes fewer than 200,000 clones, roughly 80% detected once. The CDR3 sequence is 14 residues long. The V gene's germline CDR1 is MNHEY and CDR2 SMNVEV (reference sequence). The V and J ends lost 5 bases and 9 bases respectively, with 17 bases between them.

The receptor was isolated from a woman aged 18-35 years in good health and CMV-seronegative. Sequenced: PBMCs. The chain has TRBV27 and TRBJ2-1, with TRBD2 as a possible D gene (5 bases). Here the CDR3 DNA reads TGTGCCAGCAGTCCCGGGGTCAATGGTATTGAGCAGTTCTTC. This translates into CASSPGVNGIEQFF.